Each of the 25 T cell receptor beta chains below was sequenced from the same sample in a study of blood T cell repertoires in COVID-19. The protocol was immunoSEQ multiplex PCR, while the TCRdb copy is restricted to in-frame clones and leaves out a portion. The sample records about 80,000 clones, more than 75% being singletons. The sample comprised peripheral blood. The receptors were gathered from a man between 60 and 75 years old with acute or convalescent COVID-19.

This clone turned up a few times. The V and J genes are TRBV5-4 and TRBJ1-2; a possible D gene is TRBD1 (5 bases). V lost 3 bases to trimming and J lost 2 bases, with 8 bases between them. Germline assignment: CDR1 SGHNT and CDR2 YYREEE (reference sequence). This CDR3 spans 13 amino acids. The CDR3: CASSSTANYGYTF. CDR3 nucleotides: TGTGCCAGCAGCTCGACAGCAAACTATGGCTACACCTTC.

The chain links TRBV28 to TRBJ2-1, with D tentatively TRBD1 (5 bases). CDR1 is MDHEN and CDR2 is SYDVKM in the germline V gene. Trimming shortened V by 5 bases and J by 0 bases, and 14 bases separated the two germline ends. The CDR3 is made up of 16 amino acids. The CDR3 here is CASSSSGSSSYNEQFF. The CDR3, as DNA: TGTGCCAGCAGTAGTTCAGGGTCCAGCTCCTACAATGAGCAGTTCTTC.

The gene calls are TRBV2 and TRBJ2-5, with D uncertain. Germline V CDR1 and CDR2: SNHLY, FYNNEI. The length of the CDR3 is 11 residues. V gave up 11 bases and J gave up 5 bases, with 12 bases separating them. This CDR3 is CARVEFETQYF. DNA for the CDR3: TGTGCCCGAGTTGAATTCGAGACCCAGTACTTC.

V and J are TRBV5-1 and TRBJ2-7; 7 bases align to TRBD2. Germline CDR1 and CDR2: SGHRS and YFSETQ. The CDR3 totals 15 residues. Trimming at V came to 0 bases and at J to 3 bases, leaving 6 bases not matched to a gene. For the CDR3, the DNA is TGCGCCAGCAGCTTGGCCCCGGGGGAGGGCTACGAGCAGTACTTC. It encodes CASSLAPGEGYEQYF.

CDR3 sequence (DNA): TGTGCCAGCAGCCAACACGGGGAAGAGGCCCTCCACTTT. Its translation: CASSQHGEEALHF. The V call is TRBV3-1 (or the pseudogene TRBV3-2), the J call TRBJ1-6; no definite D call. This CDR3 comprises 13 residues. Trimming stripped 2 bases from V and 14 bases from J, with 13 bases between. Germline V gene sequence: CDR1 LGHDT, CDR2 YNNKEL (reference sequence).

This chain links TRBV4-1 with TRBJ2-1; D possibly corresponds to TRBD1 (6 bases). Trimming shortened V by 0 bases and J by 7 bases, and 16 bases separated the two germline ends. Germline V gene sequence: CDR1 MGHRA, CDR2 YSYEKL. The CDR3 runs to 16 residues. CDR3 residues: CASSQELGQPQNEQFF. The CDR3 coding sequence is TGCGCCAGCAGCCAAGAGCTAGGACAGCCTCAAAATGAGCAGTTCTTC.

V and J are TRBV7-2 and TRBJ2-7; 10 nucleotides match TRBD2. The CDR3 covers 18 residues. Trimming took 1 base from V and 0 from J; bases not matched to a gene: 9. Per the germline V gene, CDR1 is SGHTA and CDR2 is FQGNSA. The CDR3 DNA is TGTGCCAGCAGCTTAGTTGGAGGGGCTAGCGGGAGCTCCTACGAGCAGTACTTC. Protein: CASSLVGGASGSSYEQYF.

V gene TRBV7-2 combines with J gene TRBJ2-3; 10 bases align to TRBD2. Trimming took 5 bases from V and 7 from J; bases not matched to a gene: 12. This CDR3 is built from 16 residues. CDR1 and CDR2 from the germline V gene are SGHTA and FQGNSA. CDR3 bases: TGTGCCAGCAGCACAACTCTAGCGGGAGAAATATATACGCAGTATTTT. This translates into CASSTTLAGEIYTQYF.

The chain employs TRBV7-2 and TRBJ2-3; 8 bases match TRBD2. The germline CDR1 and CDR2 sequences are SGHTA and FQGNSA. The CDR3 runs 16 residues. J gave up 1 base and V 4 bases, and 7 bases lay outside the gene matches. The CDR3 DNA is TGTGCCAGCAGCTCATCGACTAGCGCGCGCACAGATACGCAGTATTTT. It codes for CASSSSTSARTDTQYF.

In nucleotides, the CDR3 is TGTGCCAGCAGATGGGACAGGGACTCTGAAGCTTTCTTT. It specifies CASRWDRDSEAFF. V gene TRBV3-1 (or the pseudogene TRBV3-2) combines with J gene TRBJ1-1, with 9 positions matching TRBD1. V trimming: 6 bases; J trimming: 6 bases; junction bases outside the gene matches: 5. The CDR3 has 13 amino acids. The germline CDR1 and CDR2 sequences are LGHDT and YNNKEL (reference sequence).

The rearrangement joins TRBV28 to TRBJ2-2; TRBD2 matches at 13 bases. CDR3 length: 17 residues. Trimming at V came to 5 bases and at J to 6 bases, leaving 9 bases not matched to a gene. CDR1 MDHEN and CDR2 SYDVKM come from the germline V gene. This CDR3 reads CASSHTLAGGPSGELFF. In DNA form, the CDR3 reads TGTGCCAGCAGTCACACACTAGCGGGAGGGCCCTCCGGGGAGCTGTTTTTT.

This chain links TRBV28 with TRBJ2-7, with TRBD1 matching over 8 bases. V gave up 5 bases and J gave up 3 bases; unmatched junction bases: 0. This CDR3 spans 12 amino acids. Germline CDR1 reads MDHEN; CDR2 reads SYDVKM. The CDR3 here is CASSGQGYEQYF. The CDR3 DNA follows: TGTGCCAGCAGTGGACAGGGCTACGAGCAGTACTTC.

On this clone itself: Compared with germline, one end of the junction differs, possibly owing to a read error. The rearrangement uses TRBV6-2 or TRBV6-3 and TRBJ2-5; D possibly corresponds to TRBD2 (5 bases). The CDR3 totals 12 residues. The V gene's germline CDR1 is MNHEY and CDR2 SVGEGT. The DNA of the CDR3 is TGTGCCAGCAGCTCTGGGGAACGGGGTCTCGACTTC. Its translation is CASSSGERGLDF.

The J gene is TRBJ2-1, the V gene TRBV28; 9 bases align to TRBD1. The CDR3 runs 15 residues. J gave up 3 bases and V 6 bases, and 6 bases lay outside the gene matches. CDR1 is MDHEN and CDR2 is SYDVKM in the germline V gene. The CDR3 bases are TGTGCCAGCAGATCCGGACAGGGGCTCTACAATGAGCAGTTCTTC. As protein: CASRSGQGLYNEQFF. The whole variable domain, filled in from reference TRBV28 and TRBJ2-1, reads DVKVTQSSRYLVKRTGEKVFLECVQDMDHENMFWYRQDPGLGLRLIYFSYDVKMKEKGDIPEGYSVSREKKERFSLILESASTNQTSMYLCASRSGQGLYNEQFFGPGTRLTVL.

The chain links TRBV10-3 to TRBJ2-1; 10 bases are shared with TRBD2. The CDR3 totals 17 residues. V trimming: 0 bases; J trimming: 12 bases; junction bases outside the gene matches: 14. CDR1 and CDR2 (germline): ENHRY, SYGVKD. Here the CDR3 reads CAISESLAGDPQLGQFF. In DNA form, the CDR3 reads TGTGCCATCAGTGAGTCCCTAGCGGGGGACCCCCAATTGGGGCAGTTCTTC.

The chain recombines TRBV5-1 with TRBJ2-2; D is possibly TRBD2 (5 bases). The germline V gene encodes CDR1 SGHRS and CDR2 YFSETQ. V lost 2 bases, J lost 5 bases, and 13 bases lay in between. This CDR3 is 15 amino acids long. CDR3 loop: CASSFGLAATGELFF. The CDR3 DNA reads as TGCGCCAGCAGCTTCGGCCTAGCAGCAACCGGGGAGCTGTTTTTT.

DNA of the CDR3: TGTGCCAGCAGCTTAGGGACACCCAGGGATACGCAGTATTTT. This translates into CASSLGTPRDTQYF. The chain is built from TRBV11-2 and TRBJ2-3; weak D call: TRBD1 (5 bases). The CDR3 has 14 residues. Germline CDR1 SGHAT, CDR2 FQNNGV. Between the trimmed V and J ends, which lost 1 base and 6 bases, there was a span of 11 bases.

This clone was seen just once. The chain combines TRBV6-5 with TRBJ1-5; 7 nucleotides agree with TRBD1. This CDR3 has 15 amino acids. Germline V gene sequence: CDR1 MNHEY, CDR2 SVGAGI. J lost 0 bases, V lost 11 bases, and 10 bases had no gene match. CDR3 sequence reads: CAGNRDRNSNQPQHF. The CDR3 DNA is TGTGCCGGGAATAGGGACAGAAATAGCAATCAGCCCCAGCATTTT.

The chain joins TRBV6-4 to TRBJ2-7, with D possibly matching TRBD1 (5 bases). Germline CDR1 MRHNA, CDR2 SNTAGT. The V gene lost 3 bases and the J gene lost 3 bases, with 15 bases spanning the gap. CDR3 length: 15 amino acids. DNA of the CDR3: TGTGCCAGCAGTGATCCACCCCACAGGAGCTACGAGCAGTACTTC. Translated, it gives CASSDPPHRSYEQYF.

The J gene is TRBJ2-7, the V gene TRBV7-9, with a tentative D call TRBD2 (6 bases). V was pared by 1 base and J by 2 bases, with 9 bases between. Germline CDR1 and CDR2: SEHNR and FQNEAQ (reference sequence). This CDR3 is built from 14 residues. CDR3 nucleotides: TGTGCCAGCAGCTTAGAGTGGGGGGCCTACGAGCAGTACTTC. This codes for CASSLEWGAYEQYF.

The rearrangement joins TRBV15 to TRBJ2-7, with 9 nucleotides matching TRBD1. CDR1 LNHNV and CDR2 YYDKDF come from the germline V gene (reference sequence). The CDR3 totals 14 residues. V shed 5 bases, J shed 4 bases, and the junction held 6 bases outside the gene matches. In DNA, the CDR3 is TGTGCCACCAGCCTTGACAGGGGGAAATACGAGCAGTACTTC. This encodes CATSLDRGKYEQYF.

The chain couples TRBV5-1 to TRBJ2-5, with 8 bases that match TRBD2. This CDR3 contains 16 residues. Germline trimming cut 0 bases from V and 2 bases from J; bases unmatched to any gene: 6. Per the germline V gene, CDR1 is SGHRS and CDR2 is YFSETQ. This chain's CDR3 is CASSLGHGRAQETQYF. For the CDR3, the DNA is TGCGCCAGCAGCTTGGGACACGGGAGGGCACAAGAGACCCAGTACTTC.

This sequence joins TRBV5-6 and TRBJ2-7; D call uncertain. Germline CDR1 is SGHDT and CDR2 is YYEEEE. The V and J ends lost 0 bases and 1 base respectively, with 8 bases between them. This CDR3 contains 14 residues. The CDR3: CASSLAGKSYEQYF. CDR3 sequence (DNA): TGTGCCAGCAGCTTGGCAGGCAAATCCTACGAGCAGTACTTC.

The chain recombines TRBV7-2 with TRBJ2-7; 7 bases match TRBD1. With 6 bases clipped from V and 1 base from J, the junction kept 12 bases outside the gene matches. Germline CDR1 is SGHTA and CDR2 is FQGNSA. CDR3 length: 16 amino acids. The CDR3 nucleotides are TGTGCCAGCAGTTCTTCCACCGGGACAGCTTCCTACGAGCAGTACTTC. Protein product: CASSSSTGTASYEQYF.

This chain uses TRBV21-1 with TRBJ2-1; TRBD2, the table's D call, was not compared with the DNA. TRBV21-1 is a known pseudogene. This CDR3 is 13 amino acids long. CDR3 nucleotides: TGTGCCAGCCCCGCTAGCGGGTCTTATGAGCAGTTCTTC. It is translated as CASPASGSYEQFF.